Below are 29 T cell receptor beta chains sequenced from a single sample in a study of identical twins. TCRdb redid the calling of the 5' RACE reads with MiXCR, one entry per CDR3 protein. This sample carries hundreds of thousands of distinct CDR3 sequences, approximately 8.3% of them seen once, and the ten largest clones take about 1.9%. These same data were also listed under a study on yellow fever vaccine responses in identical twins.

The sequenced sample consisted of memory (CD45RO+) T cells sorted from blood. The receptors were gathered from a woman aged 18-35 years in good health.

This clonotype was detected many times. This chain uses TRBV5-1 with TRBJ2-7; 9 bases align to TRBD1. The CDR3 is 17 residues long. V shed 4 bases, J shed 4 bases, and the junction held 15 bases outside the gene matches. Germline loops: CDR1 SGHRS, CDR2 YFSETQ. The CDR3 DNA follows: TGCGCCAGCAGCATCGCAACAGGGGGCTTTTCGACGTACGAGCAGTACTTC. Its translation: CASSIATGGFSTYEQYF.

This clonotype was seen at least ten times. V and J are TRBV2 and TRBJ2-5; D gene unclear. Per the germline V gene, CDR1 is SNHLY and CDR2 is FYNNEI. The CDR3 contains 11 residues. The V end was cut by 2 bases, the J end by 7 bases, with 5 bases between. The chain's CDR3 is CASSEMGTQYF. As DNA, the CDR3 is TGTGCCAGCAGTGAAATGGGGACCCAGTACTTC.

This clonotype was recorded at least ten times. The chain joins TRBV15 to TRBJ2-1, with 10 bases matching TRBD2. J gave up 6 bases and V 8 bases, and 7 bases lay outside the gene matches. Germline V lookup: CDR1 LNHNV, CDR2 YYDKDF (reference sequence). The CDR3 length is 14 residues. The CDR3 nucleotides are TGTGCCACCGGAGCGGGAGGGCCCTCCAATGAGCAGTTCTTC. It translates to CATGAGGPSNEQFF.

The sample holds many counts of this clonotype. The chain combines TRBV12-3 or TRBV12-4 with TRBJ2-3; D is ambiguous. The CDR3 covers 14 residues. V was trimmed by 7 bases and J by 2 bases, leaving 13 bases between them. As DNA, the CDR3 is TGTGCCAGCACCCGGTCGGGCTCCACAGATACGCAGTATTTT. Translation gives CASTRSGSTDTQYF.

This clonotype was found many times. The V and J genes are TRBV5-1 and TRBJ2-3; D unclear. V lost 0 bases to trimming and J lost 2 bases, with 13 bases between them. The germline CDR1 and CDR2 sequences are SGHRS and YFSETQ. The CDR3 has 16 amino acids. The DNA for the CDR3 is TGCGCCAGCAGCTTGGGGAGCGCCCTAAACACAGATACGCAGTATTTT. This sequence encodes CASSLGSALNTDTQYF.

There are a few counts of this clonotype. The V call is TRBV5-1, the J call TRBJ1-6, with 9 bases fitting TRBD1. V trimming: 4 bases; J trimming: 7 bases; junction bases outside the gene matches: 6. This CDR3 region has 15 residues. Germline V gene lookup returns CDR1 SGHRS and CDR2 YFSETQ. Here the CDR3 reads CASSTGDRDNSPLHF. The CDR3 coding sequence is TGCGCCAGCAGCACGGGGGACAGGGACAATTCACCCCTCCACTTT.

This clonotype was detected many times. The CDR3 coding sequence is TGCAGTGCTAAGGTCTTAGCGCCGAGCTCCTACAATGAGCAGTTCTTC. It codes for CSAKVLAPSSYNEQFF. The chain combines TRBV20-1 with TRBJ2-1; a weak D match, TRBD2 (5 bases). Germline CDR1 and CDR2: DFQATT and SNEGSKA (reference sequence). The CDR3 is 16 amino acids. V was shortened by 4 bases and J by 0 bases, with 16 bases between the two germline ends.

This clonotype came up a few times. V is TRBV6-1 and J is TRBJ1-4; TRBD1 agrees at 9 bases. Trimming removed 4 bases from V and 2 bases from J; junction bases left unmatched: 5. CDR1 MNHNS and CDR2 SASEGT come from the germline V gene. The CDR3 has 16 amino acids. This chain's CDR3 is CASSVGTGNTNEKLFF. CDR3 bases: TGTGCCAGCAGTGTTGGGACAGGGAATACTAATGAAAAACTGTTTTTT.

This clonotype came up a few times. The rearrangement joins TRBV28 to TRBJ2-3, with D perhaps TRBD1 (6 bases). The CDR3 consists of 14 residues. V gave up 6 bases and J gave up 2 bases, with 12 bases separating them. Germline CDR1 is MDHEN and CDR2 is SYDVKM. The CDR3 is CASRDWTDTDTQYF. The CDR3, as DNA: TGTGCCAGCAGAGACTGGACAGACACAGATACGCAGTATTTT.

This clonotype was observed once. A read error is possible here, since a much larger clone lies one base away. The chain recombines TRBV20-1 with TRBJ2-7; 8 nucleotides agree with TRBD2. With 6 bases clipped from V and 4 bases from J, the junction kept 11 bases outside the gene matches. Germline V gene lookup returns CDR1 DFQATT and CDR2 SNEGSKA (reference sequence). The CDR3 loop spans 14 amino acids. The DNA for the CDR3 is TGCAGTGCCTTAGGACAAGCGGGAGTGTACGAGCAGTACTTC. This encodes CSALGQAGVYEQYF.

V usage is TRBV23-1 and J usage is TRBJ2-1; maybe TRBD1 (6 bases). TRBV23-1 is recorded as an ORF, its role being uncertain. This CDR3 contains 15 residues. V was shortened by 0 bases and J by 5 bases, with 11 bases between the two germline ends. CDR3 sequence (DNA): TGCGCCAGCAGTCAATCAAGGACAGAACACAATGAGCAGTTCTTC. The encoded protein is CASSQSRTEHNEQFF.

The chain combines TRBV7-8 with TRBJ2-1, with 9 bases lining up with TRBD2. Unmatched junction bases numbered 7, after V lost 6 bases and J lost 13 bases. Germline V lookup: CDR1 SGHVS, CDR2 FQNEAQ. The CDR3 length is 12 residues. CDR3 sequence (DNA): TGTGCCAGCAGTCCAATAGCGGGAGCTCAGTTCTTC. This translates into CASSPIAGAQFF.

This clonotype was seen at least ten times. The chain combines TRBV7-6 with TRBJ1-2, with D uncertain. Trimming left V 5 bases short and J 2 bases short, with 9 bases between. The CDR3 is 13 residues long. Germline CDR1 SGHVS, CDR2 FNYEAQ. CDR3 in amino acids: CASSKEVNYGYTF. DNA for the CDR3: TGTGCCAGCAGCAAAGAGGTGAACTATGGCTACACCTTC.

This clonotype was picked up many times. This rearrangement joins TRBV14 to TRBJ2-1, with 13 bases matching TRBD2. The CDR3 sequence is 15 residues long. The junction had 1 base not matched to a gene; V was cut back by 1 base and J by 7 bases. Germline V gene lookup returns CDR1 SGHDN and CDR2 FVKESK. The CDR3 loop is CASSQGGLAGNEQFF. The CDR3 DNA reads TGTGCCAGCAGCCAAGGGGGACTAGCGGGAAATGAGCAGTTCTTC.

At least ten counts were recorded for this clonotype. This rearrangement joins TRBV6-2 or TRBV6-3 to TRBJ2-1; 13 bases agree with TRBD2. The V gene's germline CDR1 is MNHEY and CDR2 SVGEGT. Trimming removed 5 bases from V and 5 bases from J; junction bases left unmatched: 3. CDR3 length equals 15 residues. Here the CDR3 reads CASSPGLAGNNEQFF. For the CDR3, the DNA is TGTGCCAGCAGTCCGGGACTAGCGGGAAACAATGAGCAGTTCTTC.

This clonotype was detected a few times. This chain links TRBV9 with TRBJ1-2; D might be TRBD1 (6 bases). Trimming cost V 6 bases and J 8 bases, with 17 bases left between them. The germline V gene encodes CDR1 SGDLS and CDR2 YYNGEE. There are 13 residues in the CDR3. The CDR3 DNA is TGTGCCAGCAACCCCCTGGGAGGGGGAGGCTACACCTTC. Amino acids: CASNPLGGGGYTF.

The chain has TRBV5-1 and TRBJ2-7; D unclear. Germline V gene sequence: CDR1 SGHRS, CDR2 YFSETQ. Trimming left V 4 bases short and J 6 bases short, with 11 bases between. CDR3 length: 12 residues. The CDR3 sequence: CASSRILGEQYF. The CDR3 nucleotides are TGCGCCAGCAGCCGAATATTAGGCGAGCAGTACTTC. The variable domain in full, with the rest retrieved from reference TRBV5-1 and TRBJ2-7, is KAGVTQTPRYLIKTRGQQVTLSCSPISGHRSVSWYQQTPGQGLQFLFEYFSETQRNKGNFPGRFSGRQFSNSRSEMNVSTLELGDSALYLCASSRILGEQYFGPGTRLTVT.

There are many counts of this clonotype. This CDR3 reads CASRPTTTGALHNEQFF. The CDR3 nucleotides read TGTGCCAGCAGACCCACCACAACAGGGGCTTTGCACAATGAGCAGTTCTTC. This chain joins TRBV4-2 and TRBJ2-1; TRBD1 matches 7 bases. The germline gives CDR1 LGHNA, CDR2 YNFKEQ. This CDR3 has 17 residues. V dropped 6 bases and J dropped 5; count of bases not matched to a gene: 16.

This clonotype was observed a few times. This rearrangement joins TRBV29-1 to TRBJ2-1; D ambiguous. V lost 6 bases, J lost 3 bases, and 15 bases lay in between. The CDR3 loop spans 14 amino acids. The germline V gene has CDR1 SQVTM and CDR2 ANQGSEA. DNA for the CDR3: TGCAGCGTCGTACAGATCACTAACTACAATGAGCAGTTCTTC. Its translation: CSVVQITNYNEQFF.

The genes are TRBV20-1 and TRBJ1-5, with D possibly TRBD1 on 6 matching bases. This CDR3 is built from 16 residues. The germline CDR1 and CDR2 sequences are DFQATT and SNEGSKA (reference sequence). V was pared by 0 bases and J by 4 bases, with 16 bases between. The CDR3, as DNA: TGCAGTGCTAGAGATTATGCGGGACACCAGAATCAGCCCCAGCATTTT. Its protein product is CSARDYAGHQNQPQHF.

In this sample, this clonotype turned up many times. The chain recombines TRBV7-2 with TRBJ2-3; the D is unclear. This CDR3 spans 13 amino acids. Germline V gene data show CDR1 as SGHTA and CDR2 as FQGNSA. The V end was cut by 5 bases, the J end by 1 base, with 7 bases between. The CDR3 region has the DNA TGTGCCAGCAGCCCGGATGGCACAGATACGCAGTATTTT. Its translation is CASSPDGTDTQYF.

This clonotype was counted only a few times. V usage is TRBV20-1 and J usage is TRBJ2-7; possible D gene TRBD1, 8 bases. CDR1 is DFQATT, CDR2 SNEGSKA, per germline (reference sequence). This CDR3 has 14 residues. V dropped 3 bases and J dropped 5 bases, with 17 bases sitting between them. The CDR3 DNA is TGCAGTGCTAGTTCCGGACAGGGAGGGCACGAGCAGTACTTC. Encoded protein: CSASSGQGGHEQYF.

This clonotype was observed a few times. V and J are TRBV6-5 and TRBJ2-7; D perhaps matches TRBD2 (7 bases). This CDR3 has 12 residues. Germline loops: CDR1 MNHEY, CDR2 SVGAGI. The germline V and J ends were trimmed by 5 bases and 4 bases, with 9 bases remaining between them. The CDR3: CASSRGAYEQYF. The CDR3 DNA is TGTGCCAGCAGTCGGGGGGCGTACGAGCAGTACTTC.

At least ten counts were recorded for this clonotype. V usage is TRBV5-5 and J usage is TRBJ2-1; TRBD1 or TRBD2 may be the D gene (5 bases each). Germline V gene sequence: CDR1 SGHKS, CDR2 YYEKEE (reference sequence). V shed 5 bases and J shed 8 bases, with 11 bases lying between them. This CDR3 is built from 12 residues. In nucleotides, the CDR3 is TGTGCCAGCAGACTAGGGGCGGATGAGCAGTTCTTC. Its protein product is CASRLGADEQFF.

This clonotype was observed at least ten times. The chain recombines TRBV5-1 with TRBJ2-3; 9 bases line up with TRBD2. The CDR3 contains 17 residues. V dropped 0 bases and J dropped 1; count of bases not matched to a gene: 6. CDR1 and CDR2 (germline): SGHRS, YFSETQ. The CDR3 DNA follows: TGCGCCAGCAGCTTGGATCCTAGCGGGATAGGCACAGATACGCAGTATTTT. This translates into CASSLDPSGIGTDTQYF.

This chain links TRBV15 with TRBJ2-6; TRBD1 is a possible D gene (7 bases). The germline V and J ends were trimmed by 2 bases and 10 bases, with 15 bases remaining between them. The CDR3 is 15 amino acids. Germline V gene lookup returns CDR1 LNHNV and CDR2 YYDKDF (reference sequence). DNA for the CDR3: TGTGCCACCAGCAGATGGGCGGGACAGCTGAACGTCCTGACTTTC. Translating it yields CATSRWAGQLNVLTF. The whole variable domain, filled in from reference TRBV15 and TRBJ2-6, reads DAMVIQNPRYQVTQFGKPVTLSCSQTLNHNVMYWYQQKSSQAPKLLFHYYDKDFNNEADTPDNFQSRRPNTSFCFLDIRSPGLGDTAMYLCATSRWAGQLNVLTFGAGSRLTVL.

V is TRBV20-1 and J is TRBJ1-5; TRBD1 is a possible D gene (6 bases). The germline gives CDR1 DFQATT, CDR2 SNEGSKA (reference sequence). V shed 6 bases and J shed 4 bases, with 16 bases lying between them. This CDR3 spans 14 amino acids. The CDR3 DNA sequence: TGCAGTGCCTCTAGCAGGGGTTTTAATCAGCCCCAGCATTTT. Translation: CSASSRGFNQPQHF.

This clonotype has just a few counts. The chain has TRBV29-1 and TRBJ1-5; no definite D call. CDR1 is SQVTM and CDR2 is ANQGSEA in the germline V gene. The V end lost 8 bases, the J end lost 4 bases, and 15 bases lay between the germline ends. The length of the CDR3 is 13 residues. The CDR3 region is CSLIPASNQPQHF. The CDR3 DNA reads TGCAGCCTAATCCCGGCCTCTAATCAGCCCCAGCATTTT. The full variable domain, with the rest looked up from reference TRBV29-1 and TRBJ1-5, is SAVISQKPSRDICQRGTSLTIQCQVDSQVTMMFWYRQQPGQSLTLIATANQGSEATYESGFVIDKFPISRPNLTFSTLTVSNMSPEDSSIYLCSLIPASNQPQHFGDGTRLSIL.

The chain recombines TRBV12-3 or TRBV12-4 with TRBJ2-7, with D maybe TRBD2 (5 bases). This CDR3 contains 14 residues. Trimming pared 7 bases from V and 6 bases from J, leaving 19 bases between. CDR3 sequence: CASTDPKRAGEQYF. CDR3 sequence (DNA): TGTGCCAGCACCGACCCCAAGAGGGCGGGCGAGCAGTACTTC.